Listed below are T cell receptor beta chains from one sample, sequenced in a study of T cell changes during pregnancy in multiple sclerosis. The method was immunoSEQ multiplex PCR; TCRdb's version includes in-frame clones alone and lacks a portion of them. This sample yields approximately 13,000 clones, of which about nine tenths are seen a single time; roughly an eighth belongs to the top ten. The material sequenced was CD8+ T cells from peripheral blood mononuclear cells, taken after pregnancy. These receptors originate from a female donor in good health, enrolled as a control in a pregnancy study. Each CDR3 is given with its conserved first and last residue. Each record gives: V gene, clone size, J gene, D gene, CDR3 protein, CDR3 DNA. D genes are given only for firm matches. Clone size is not always given. Where it is, it says once, few, many or a class for expanded clones.

V gene: TRBV11-2
clone size: .
J gene: TRBJ2-7
D gene: TRBD2
CDR3 protein: CASNSPSGRTYEQYF
CDR3 DNA: TGTGCCAGCAACTCGCCTAGCGGGAGGACCTACGAGCAGTACTTC

V gene: TRBV10-1
clone size: few
J gene: TRBJ2-3
D gene: TRBD2
CDR3 protein: CASSESSGSTDTQYF
CDR3 DNA: TGCGCCAGCAGTGAGTCTAGCGGGAGCACAGATACGCAGTATTTT

V gene: TRBV7-3
clone size: .
J gene: TRBJ2-1
D gene: TRBD2
CDR3 protein: CASSLWLAGGQNLLFF
CDR3 DNA: TGTGCCAGCAGCTTATGGCTAGCGGGAGGCCAAAATCTACTGTTCTTC

V gene: TRBV2
clone size: .
J gene: TRBJ2-5
D gene: .
CDR3 protein: CASSDSTNQETQYF
CDR3 DNA: TGTGCCAGCAGTGACAGCACTAACCAAGAGACCCAGTACTTC

V gene: TRBV9
clone size: few
J gene: TRBJ1-1
D gene: .
CDR3 protein: CASSDPRFPNTEAFF
CDR3 DNA: TGTGCCAGCAGCGATCCCAGGTTCCCAAACACTGAAGCTTTCTTT

V gene: TRBV5-1
clone size: .
J gene: TRBJ2-1
D gene: TRBD1
CDR3 protein: CASSRQGPLYNEQFF
CDR3 DNA: TGCGCCAGCAGCCGACAGGGTCCCCTCTACAATGAGCAGTTCTTC

V gene: TRBV28
clone size: .
J gene: TRBJ2-1
D gene: TRBD2
CDR3 protein: CASSLPSGGAREQFF
CDR3 DNA: TGTGCCAGCAGTCTACCTAGCGGGGGGGCGAGGGAGCAGTTCTTC

V gene: TRBV2
clone size: once
J gene: TRBJ1-1
D gene: .
CDR3 protein: CASSDQGFTEAFF
CDR3 DNA: TGTGCCAGCAGTGATCAGGGCTTCACTGAAGCTTTCTTT

V gene: TRBV11-2
clone size: .
J gene: TRBJ1-2
D gene: TRBD1
CDR3 protein: CASTPPSGQNYGYTF
CDR3 DNA: TGTGCCAGCACCCCCCCCTCGGGACAGAATTATGGCTACACCTTC

V gene: TRBV2
clone size: .
J gene: TRBJ2-5
D gene: TRBD2
CDR3 protein: CASSESGGGQETQYF
CDR3 DNA: TGTGCCAGCAGTGAGAGCGGCGGGGGGCAAGAGACCCAGTACTTC

V gene: TRBV25-1
clone size: large
J gene: TRBJ2-7
D gene: TRBD2
CDR3 protein: CASSEWTSGYEQYF
CDR3 DNA: TGTGCCAGCAGTGAATGGACTAGCGGCTACGAGCAGTACTTC

V gene: TRBV4-1
clone size: once
J gene: TRBJ2-3
D gene: .
CDR3 protein: CASSQVFAGRGTDTQYF
CDR3 DNA: TGCGCCAGCAGCCAAGTCTTCGCGGGGAGAGGAACAGATACGCAGTATTTT

V gene: TRBV13
clone size: .
J gene: TRBJ2-7
D gene: TRBD2
CDR3 protein: CASSSGLAGSGEQYF
CDR3 DNA: TGTGCCAGCAGCTCCGGACTAGCGGGATCGGGCGAGCAGTACTTC

V gene: TRBV7-2
clone size: once
J gene: TRBJ2-5
D gene: .
CDR3 protein: CASSLPSQETQYF
CDR3 DNA: TGTGCCAGCAGCCTACCAAGCCAAGAGACCCAGTACTTC

V gene: TRBV7-8
clone size: .
J gene: TRBJ2-1
D gene: .
CDR3 protein: CASSSRFDNEQFF
CDR3 DNA: TGTGCCAGCAGCTCCAGGTTTGACAATGAGCAGTTCTTC

V gene: TRBV6-1
clone size: .
J gene: TRBJ1-5
D gene: TRBD1
CDR3 protein: CASSEGWDRGGQPQHF
CDR3 DNA: TGTGCCAGCAGTGAAGGATGGGACAGGGGAGGTCAGCCCCAGCATTTT

V gene: TRBV2
clone size: .
J gene: TRBJ2-1
D gene: .
CDR3 protein: CASSERERSYSYNEQFF
CDR3 DNA: TGTGCCAGCAGTGAGAGGGAGCGAAGTTATTCCTACAATGAGCAGTTCTTC

V gene: TRBV6-5
clone size: .
J gene: TRBJ2-7
D gene: TRBD2
CDR3 protein: CASSPAAGSSYEQYF
CDR3 DNA: TGTGCCAGCAGCCCCGCAGCGGGGAGCTCCTACGAGCAGTACTTC

V gene: TRBV19
clone size: .
J gene: TRBJ2-7
D gene: .
CDR3 protein: CASSIGLSSYEQYF
CDR3 DNA: TGTGCCAGTAGTATAGGACTGAGCTCCTACGAGCAGTACTTC